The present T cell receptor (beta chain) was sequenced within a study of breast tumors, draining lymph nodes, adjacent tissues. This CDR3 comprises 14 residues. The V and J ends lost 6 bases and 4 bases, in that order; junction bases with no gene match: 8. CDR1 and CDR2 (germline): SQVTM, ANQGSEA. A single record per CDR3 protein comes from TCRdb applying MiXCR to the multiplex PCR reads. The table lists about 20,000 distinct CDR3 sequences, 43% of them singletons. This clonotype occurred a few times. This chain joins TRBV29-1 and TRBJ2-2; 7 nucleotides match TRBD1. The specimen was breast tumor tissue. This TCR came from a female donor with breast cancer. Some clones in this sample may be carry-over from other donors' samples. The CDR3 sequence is CSVVGQASTGELFF. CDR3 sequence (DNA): TGCAGCGTGGTAGGACAGGCCTCCACCGGGGAGCTGTTTTTT.